The sequence of this TCR beta chain was determined in a study of blood T cells in healthy people across ages. This CDR3 contains 15 residues. The ends were cut back, 4 bases at V and 2 bases at J, with 14 bases in the middle. General study findings and limits: Estimates based on one million T cells were treated as lower bounds.

The second PCR ran roughly 6 to 11 cycles with a sample-barcoded 5' primer and J-beta primers. TCRdb reanalysed the 5' RACE reads using MiXCR and keeps one entry per CDR3 protein. Of 580,000 or so distinct CDR3 sequences listed, under 55% are singletons. This clonotype occurred a few times. The antigen is not known. The source of this sequence is a man at least 80 years old in good health. The specimen sequenced was blood. The chain combines TRBV12-3 or TRBV12-4 with TRBJ2-5; D call uncertain. The CDR3 is CASSSPHFQQETQYF. CDR3 coding DNA: TGTGCCAGCAGTTCCCCCCATTTCCAACAAGAGACCCAGTACTTC.